This T cell receptor (beta chain) was observed in a study of T cell repertoires in cytomegalovirus infection. Turning to the study itself: TCR beta signatures that were public indicated CMV infection and matching HLA type.

Comments on this clonotype: What it binds is unknown.

Germline V gene lookup returns CDR1 LGHNA and CDR2 YNFKEQ. V shed 4 bases, J shed 5 bases, and the junction held 10 bases outside the gene matches. The CDR3 contains 17 residues. Study findings and constraints: Dominating the ex vivo response were TCR beta clonotypes that were CMV-specific and HLA-C-restricted. Adding up the frequency of public TCR beta families identified people who carried CMV plus the relevant HLA.

TCRdb re-derived calls from the reads in MiXCR, one entry per CDR3 protein. The sample includes about 770,000 distinct CDR3 sequences, 25% to 30% of them seen just once. The sequence was obtained from a human donor in good health (CMV status not recorded). Some clones in this sample may be carry-over from other donors' samples. The chain recombines TRBV4-2 with TRBJ2-1, with 11 bases matching TRBD2. Specimen: cultured CD8+ T cells from PBMCs, collected from culture after CMV antigen stimulation. The CDR3 is CASSPRLLAGAHNEQFF. In DNA, the CDR3 is TGTGCCAGCAGCCCAAGGTTACTAGCGGGAGCCCACAATGAGCAGTTCTTC.